The 20 T cell receptor beta chains below all came from one sample that was sequenced in a study of blood T cell repertoires in COVID-19. Assay: immunoSEQ multiplex PCR; the TCRdb copy retains only in-frame clones and omits some. There are 30,000 or so clones in the sample; 85% to 90% occur only once, and approximately 15% lies in the top ten. The sequenced material came from peripheral blood. All receptors derive from a man at least 80 years old with acute or convalescent COVID-19.

The J gene is TRBJ2-1, the V gene TRBV5-1; the match to TRBD1 covers 10 bases. V lost 0 bases and J lost 4; bases outside the gene matches: 10. CDR1 SGHRS and CDR2 YFSETQ come from the germline V gene. The CDR3 is 18 amino acids. Here the CDR3 reads CASSLGYLDRGRYNEQFF. The DNA for the CDR3 is TGCGCCAGCAGCTTGGGATACCTAGACAGGGGGCGATACAATGAGCAGTTCTTC.

The V and J genes are TRBV30 and TRBJ1-3, with D unresolved. There are 14 residues in the CDR3. Trimming cost V 0 bases and J 4 bases, with 10 bases left between them. Per the germline V gene, CDR1 is GTSNPN and CDR2 is SVGIG (reference sequence). The CDR3: CAWSVTRLGNTIYF. The CDR3 DNA is TGTGCCTGGAGTGTAACTCGTCTGGGAAACACCATATATTTT.

This chain uses TRBV29-1 with TRBJ1-1; TRBD1 agrees at 7 bases. V lost 8 bases, J lost 5 bases, and 11 bases stayed unmatched. Germline CDR1 SQVTM, CDR2 ANQGSEA. The CDR3 runs 13 residues. The CDR3 spells CSPRAPGGTEAFF. Written as DNA, the CDR3 is TGCAGCCCCCGAGCACCAGGGGGTACTGAAGCTTTCTTT.

This chain connects TRBV29-1 to TRBJ2-1; no firm D call. Germline V CDR1 and CDR2: SQVTM, ANQGSEA. Trimming took off 2 bases at V and 5 bases at J, with 7 bases between the two ends. This CDR3 has 12 amino acids. CDR3 sequence reads: CSVENSHNEQFF. The CDR3 nucleotides read TGCAGCGTTGAAAACAGTCACAATGAGCAGTTCTTC.

V is TRBV30 and J is TRBJ1-4; D is possibly TRBD1 (6 bases). Trimming removed 3 bases at V and 6 bases at J, with 14 bases between. This CDR3 has 14 residues. Germline V lookup: CDR1 GTSNPN, CDR2 SVGIG (reference sequence). The DNA of the CDR3 is TGTGCCTGGAGCAAAGGGGGGGGACATGAAAAACTGTTTTTT. It yields the protein CAWSKGGGHEKLFF.

The chain recombines TRBV6-4 with TRBJ2-1; 11 bases match TRBD2. Germline CDR1 reads MRHNA; CDR2 reads SNTAGT. This CDR3 region has 16 residues. Losses at the gene ends were 5 bases for V and 4 bases for J; bases not matched to a gene: 7. The CDR3 is CASSTSGTSGYNEQFF. For the CDR3, the DNA is TGTGCCAGCAGTACTTCCGGGACTAGCGGATACAATGAGCAGTTCTTC.

This chain joins TRBV11-2 and TRBJ1-1; D remains unclear. Germline V gene lookup returns CDR1 SGHAT and CDR2 FQNNGV. This CDR3 has 13 residues. The germline V and J ends were trimmed by 1 base and 8 bases, with 11 bases remaining between them. The CDR3 here is CASSLGVSGEAFF. The CDR3 nucleotides read TGTGCCAGCAGCTTAGGGGTTTCGGGGGAAGCTTTCTTT. The full variable domain, its missing parts supplied by reference TRBV11-2 and TRBJ1-1, is EAGVAQSPRYKIIEKRQSVAFWCNPISGHATLYWYQQILGQGPKLLIQFQNNGVVDDSQLPKDRFSAERLKGVDSTLKIQPAKLEDSAVYLCASSLGVSGEAFFGQGTRLTVV.

The rearrangement joins TRBV15 to TRBJ1-2; D perhaps matches TRBD1 (5 bases). Germline CDR1 reads LNHNV; CDR2 reads YYDKDF (reference sequence). The germline V and J ends were trimmed by 0 bases and 1 base, with 9 bases remaining between them. The CDR3 has 15 residues. In nucleotides, the CDR3 is TGTGCCACCAGCAGAGATTACGGGGGTAACTATGGCTACACCTTC. Translation gives CATSRDYGGNYGYTF.

The rearrangement joins TRBV5-4 to TRBJ2-3; the match to TRBD2 covers 8 bases. V lost 3 bases and J lost 5; bases outside the gene matches: 5. Per the germline V gene, CDR1 is SGHNT and CDR2 is YYREEE (reference sequence). The CDR3 sequence is 14 residues long. DNA for the CDR3: TGTGCCAGCAGCTCGGGACTAGGTGTAGATACGCAGTATTTT. Protein product: CASSSGLGVDTQYF. The whole variable domain, filled in from reference TRBV5-4 and TRBJ2-3, reads ETGVTQSPTHLIKTRGQQVTLRCSSQSGHNTVSWYQQALGQGPQFIFQYYREEENGRGNFPPRFSGLQFPNYSSELNVNALELDDSALYLCASSSGLGVDTQYFGPGTRLTVL.

This clone was detected only a few times. The chain recombines TRBV11-2 with TRBJ1-3; TRBD1 is a possible D gene (5 bases). CDR3 length: 15 amino acids. Trimming removed 5 bases from V and 0 bases from J, with 11 bases in between. Germline V gene lookup returns CDR1 SGHAT and CDR2 FQNNGV. CDR3 region: CASSLRGSSGNTIYF. DNA of the CDR3: TGTGCCAGCAGCCTTAGGGGTTCCTCTGGAAACACCATATATTTT.

The V gene is TRBV7-9, the J gene TRBJ1-4; D possibly corresponds to TRBD1 (6 bases). CDR3 size: 13 residues. Trimming cost V 8 bases and J 5 bases, with 12 bases left between them. Germline V gene data show CDR1 as SEHNR and CDR2 as FQNEAQ (reference sequence). CDR3 DNA sequence: TGTGCCAGCTCCGGGACACCCAATGAAAAACTGTTTTTT. Protein: CASSGTPNEKLFF.

This rearrangement joins TRBV9 to TRBJ2-3; D is uncertain. CDR1 is SGDLS, CDR2 YYNGEE, per germline. The CDR3 sequence is 13 residues long. Trimming shortened V by 6 bases and J by 2 bases, and 10 bases separated the two germline ends. CDR3 DNA: TGTGCCAGCAACAAATGGGCCACAGATACGCAGTATTTT. Its translation is CASNKWATDTQYF. Full variable domain (rest looked up from reference TRBV9 and TRBJ2-3): DSGVTQTPKHLITATGQRVTLRCSPRSGDLSVYWYQQSLDQGLQFLIQYYNGEERAKGNILERFSAQQFPDLHSELNLSSLELGDSALYFCASNKWATDTQYFGPGTRLTVL.

CDR3 in amino acids: CASSQDPRGGTTGELFF. The CDR3 DNA follows: TGTGCCAGCAGCCAAGATCCGAGGGGGGGGACCACCGGGGAGCTGTTTTTT. This sequence joins TRBV4-2 and TRBJ2-2, with a weak D call TRBD2 (7 bases). The germline V and J ends were trimmed by 0 bases and 4 bases, with 15 bases remaining between them. This CDR3 is 17 amino acids long. Germline V lookup: CDR1 LGHNA, CDR2 YNFKEQ.

The CDR3 DNA is TGCGCCAGCAGTGAGTCGAAAGTCGGGTCAAGCTGGGGGCTGATTACCTCGACCTATGGCTACACCTTC. Its translation: CASSESKVGSSWGLITSTYGYTF. The J gene is TRBJ1-2, the V gene TRBV10-1, with D maybe TRBD1 (6 bases). V gave up 0 bases and J gave up 4 bases, with 36 bases separating them. CDR3 size: 23 residues. CDR1 is WNHNN, CDR2 SYGVQD, per germline (reference sequence).

The chain uses TRBV28 and TRBJ2-1; D gene uncertain. CDR1 MDHEN and CDR2 SYDVKM come from the germline V gene. CDR3 length equals 12 residues. V was trimmed by 7 bases and J by 4 bases, leaving 8 bases between them. CDR3 amino acids: CASINSYNEQFF. The CDR3 DNA reads TGTGCCAGCATTAACAGTTACAATGAGCAGTTCTTC.

CDR3 DNA: TGTGCCAGCAGCCAAGCCACTGCTTCCCGGGCCCAGTACTTC. Encoded protein: CASSQATASRAQYF. The V and J genes are TRBV3-1 (or the pseudogene TRBV3-2) and TRBJ2-5; no definite D call. CDR1 and CDR2 from the germline V gene are LGHDT and YNNKEL (reference sequence). The CDR3 totals 14 residues. Trimming shortened V by 1 base and J by 9 bases, and 15 bases separated the two germline ends.

V is TRBV7-9 and J is TRBJ1-3; tentative D call: TRBD1 (6 bases). Per the germline V gene, CDR1 is SEHNR and CDR2 is FQNEAQ (reference sequence). Trimming pared 5 bases from V and 0 bases from J, leaving 11 bases between. The CDR3 has 15 residues. CDR3 amino acids: CASSRDIFSGNTIYF. CDR3 nucleotides: TGTGCCAGCAGCCGGGACATTTTCTCTGGAAACACCATATATTTT.

V usage is TRBV4-1 and J usage is TRBJ1-6, with 9 nucleotides matching TRBD1. V shed 4 bases and J 7 bases; nucleotides not matched to a gene: 11. The germline gives CDR1 MGHRA, CDR2 YSYEKL. The CDR3 length is 17 residues. The CDR3 reads CASSPHSRDRENSPLHF. The CDR3 DNA reads as TGCGCCAGCAGCCCGCACAGCCGGGACAGGGAAAATTCACCCCTCCACTTT.

V gene TRBV2 combines with J gene TRBJ2-2; TRBD2 agrees at 10 bases. Germline CDR1 and CDR2: SNHLY and FYNNEI. Losses at the gene ends were 5 bases for V and 2 bases for J; bases not matched to a gene: 8. CDR3 length equals 17 residues. The CDR3 region is CASSHLTSGENTGELFF. Here the CDR3 DNA reads TGTGCCAGCAGTCATCTCACTAGCGGGGAAAACACCGGGGAGCTGTTTTTT. The whole variable domain, remainder taken from reference TRBV2 and TRBJ2-2, is EPEVTQTPSHQVTQMGQEVILRCVPISNHLYFYWYRQILGQKVEFLVSFYNNEISEKSEIFDDQFSVERPDGSNFTLKIRSTKLEDSAMYFCASSHLTSGENTGELFFGEGSRLTVL.

The CDR3 region is CASSGQGGNTEAFF. CDR3 DNA: TGTGCCAGTTCAGGACAGGGAGGGAACACTGAAGCTTTCTTT. The chain employs TRBV2 and TRBJ1-1; 8 bases agree with TRBD1. Germline V gives CDR1 SNHLY, CDR2 FYNNEI. The J segment lost 1 base and the V segment lost 9 bases, leaving 7 bases of the junction unmatched. The CDR3 consists of 14 residues.